Here is one TCR beta chain with its context. What it binds is unknown. This specimen belongs to a study of cytomegalovirus exposure and HLA in healthy donors. Study-level results: While the bulk of TCR sequences proved rare, some public TCRs turned up in many donors. CMV antigen specificity was confirmed in vitro for a few CMV-associated chains.

Primers: 60 Vbeta forward and 13 Jbeta reverse. Only in-frame clones appear in the TCRdb table, and some are missing; sequencing was by immunoSEQ multiplex PCR. In the table there are about 170,000 clones, about 75% of which are singletons. The CDR3 covers 11 residues. Trimming cost V 5 bases and J 2 bases, with 3 bases left between them. The germline V gene encodes CDR1 MDHEN and CDR2 SYDVKM. The chain carries TRBV28 and TRBJ2-5; D unresolved. This receptor was obtained from a female donor in good health and CMV-seronegative. Sample: PBMCs. The DNA for the CDR3 is TGTGCCAGCAGTATACAAGAGACCCAGTACTTC. Protein: CASSIQETQYF. The full variable domain, with the rest looked up from reference TRBV28 and TRBJ2-5, is DVKVTQSSRYLVKRTGEKVFLECVQDMDHENMFWYRQDPGLGLRLIYFSYDVKMKEKGDIPEGYSVSREKKERFSLILESASTNQTSMYLCASSIQETQYFGPGTRLLVL.